This T cell receptor (beta chain) is drawn from a study of cytomegalovirus exposure and HLA in healthy donors. The CDR3 has 14 amino acids. The junction had 14 bases not matched to a gene; V was cut back by 5 bases and J by 10 bases. Looked up from germline, CDR1 is SGHAT and CDR2 is FQNNGV. As regards this clone: Antigen: not known.

All the people who gave samples were healthy bone marrow donors. 13 Jbeta primers and 60 Vbeta primers were used for the PCR. TCRdb's copy holds only in-frame clones and misses some; the assay was immunoSEQ multiplex PCR. This table has 170,000 or so clones, 70% to 85% appearing once. Study-wide results and limits: Generally TCR sequences proved uncommon, though certain public TCRs appeared in numerous donors. Researchers counted around 180 TCR beta chains as cytomegalovirus-associated. It was reported in a later analysis that an Asian-associated ancestry cluster showed fewer N-insertions than the approximately 670-donor mean.

The V call is TRBV11-2, the J call TRBJ2-7; 7 bases line up with TRBD2. This TCR was recovered from a woman between 25 and 40 years old in good health and CMV-seropositive. Sequencing used PBMCs. Here the CDR3 reads CASSPGGAGRQQYF. As DNA, the CDR3 is TGTGCCAGCAGCCCCGGGGGAGCGGGACGACAACAGTACTTC.